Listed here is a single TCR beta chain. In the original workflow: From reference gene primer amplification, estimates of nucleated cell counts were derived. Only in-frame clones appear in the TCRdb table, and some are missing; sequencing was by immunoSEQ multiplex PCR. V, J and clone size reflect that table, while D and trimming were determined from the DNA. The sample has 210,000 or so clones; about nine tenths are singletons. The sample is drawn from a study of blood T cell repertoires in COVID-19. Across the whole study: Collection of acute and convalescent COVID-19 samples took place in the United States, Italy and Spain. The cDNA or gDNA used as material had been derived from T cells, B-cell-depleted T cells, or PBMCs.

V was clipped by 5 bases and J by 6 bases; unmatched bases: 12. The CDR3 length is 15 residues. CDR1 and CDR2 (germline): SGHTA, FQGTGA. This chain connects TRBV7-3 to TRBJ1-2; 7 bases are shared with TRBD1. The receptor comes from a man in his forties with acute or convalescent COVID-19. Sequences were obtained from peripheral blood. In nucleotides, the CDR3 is TGTGCCAGCAGCCCCGGACAGGCCCAAAGGGATGGCTACACCTTC. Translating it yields CASSPGQAQRDGYTF.